This T cell receptor (beta chain) comes out of a study of beta chain features in type 1 diabetes. Study-level findings and limits: People with Type 1 diabetes carried modestly yet significantly shorter TCRB CDR3s in all four CD4+ subsets.

Cells sorted by CD45RO/CCR7/CD25/CD127/CD95/CD27 comprised CD4+ naive, central memory, regulatory and stem cell-like memory cells. A word on this clone: What it binds is not known.

Sequencing targeted expressed TCRB transcripts, as all isolated RNA had been reverse transcribed. The table came from immunoSEQ multiplex PCR; TCRdb's copy has only in-frame clones and leaves some out. The sample includes hundreds of thousands of clones, around 15% seen only once; the top ten take approximately 0.039%. There are 11 residues in the CDR3. Trimming removed 6 bases at V and 5 bases at J, with 7 bases between. The germline V gene encodes CDR1 DFQATT and CDR2 SNEGSKA (reference sequence). The sequence came from a man between 18 and 29 years old with type 1 diabetes. Sequenced sample: naive CD4+ T cells from blood. The V and J genes are TRBV20-1 and TRBJ1-4; D not resolved. The CDR3 spells CSALGNEKLFF. The CDR3, as DNA: TGCAGTGCCCTCGGGAATGAAAAACTGTTTTTT.